This T cell receptor beta chain was documented in a study of memory CD4+ T cells and cytomegalovirus serostatus. Looking at the study overall: Healthy Belgian adult donors included several CMV-positive and 24 CMV-negative people.

Assay used: immunoSEQ multiplex PCR; TCRdb lists only in-frame clones, some missing. The sample contains about 56,000 clones, over 70% of which appear only once. Whole-study results and caveats: Median bootstrapped AUC for CMV status was about 0.94 originally, approximately 0.9 US-trained.

The sort gate was single viable CD3+CD4+CD8-CD45RO+ cells for memory CD4+ T cells. Positive selection with CD4 microbeads enriched total CD4+ T cells. The CDR3 consists of 12 residues. Germline loops: CDR1 SEHNR, CDR2 FQNEAQ (reference sequence). Deletions cut 6 bases from V and 4 bases from J, with 8 bases between. Worth noting for this clone: What it recognizes is unknown.

The gene calls are TRBV7-9 and TRBJ2-3, with D unresolved. The clonotype originates from an adult in good health and CMV-seropositive. Material for sequencing was memory CD4+ T cells from blood. Written as DNA, the CDR3 is TGTGCCAGCAGACCTGACGCAGATACGCAGTATTTT. Translated: CASRPDADTQYF.